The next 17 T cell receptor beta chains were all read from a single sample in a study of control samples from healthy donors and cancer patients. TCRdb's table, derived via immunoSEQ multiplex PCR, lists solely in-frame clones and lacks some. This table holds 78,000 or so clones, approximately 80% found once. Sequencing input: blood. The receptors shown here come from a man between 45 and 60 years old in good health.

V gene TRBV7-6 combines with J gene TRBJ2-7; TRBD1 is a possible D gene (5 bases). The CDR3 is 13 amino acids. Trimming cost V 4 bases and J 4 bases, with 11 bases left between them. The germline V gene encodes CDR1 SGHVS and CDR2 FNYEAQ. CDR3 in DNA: TGTGCCAGCAGCTCTGGGGCTTCTTACGAGCAGTACTTC. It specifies CASSSGASYEQYF.

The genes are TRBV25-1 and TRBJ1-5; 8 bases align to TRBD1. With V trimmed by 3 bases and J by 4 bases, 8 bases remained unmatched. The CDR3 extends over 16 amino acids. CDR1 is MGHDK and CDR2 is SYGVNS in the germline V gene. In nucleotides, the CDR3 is TGTGCCAGCAGTGAGGGGACCGGGACAGGTAATCAGCCCCAGCATTTT. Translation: CASSEGTGTGNQPQHF. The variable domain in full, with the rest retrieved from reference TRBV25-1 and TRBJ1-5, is EADIYQTPRYLVIGTGKKITLECSQTMGHDKMYWYQQDPGMELHLIHYSYGVNSTEKGDLSSESTVSRIRTEHFPLTLESARPSHTSQYLCASSEGTGTGNQPQHFGDGTRLSIL.

The CDR3 protein is CASSRLGTSGRRETQYF. DNA for the CDR3: TGTGCCAGCAGCCGACTCGGGACTAGCGGGAGGAGAGAGACCCAGTACTTC. V and J are TRBV3-1 (or the pseudogene TRBV3-2) and TRBJ2-5, with TRBD2 identical over 15 bases. J gave up 4 bases and V 4 bases, and 7 bases lay outside the gene matches. CDR3 size: 17 residues. Germline CDR1 and CDR2: LGHDT and YNNKEL (reference sequence).

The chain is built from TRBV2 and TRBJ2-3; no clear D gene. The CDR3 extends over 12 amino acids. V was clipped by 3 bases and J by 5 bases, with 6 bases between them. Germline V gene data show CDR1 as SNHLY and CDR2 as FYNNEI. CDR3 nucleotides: TGTGCCAGCAGTGATGTTCAAGATACGCAGTATTTT. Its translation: CASSDVQDTQYF.

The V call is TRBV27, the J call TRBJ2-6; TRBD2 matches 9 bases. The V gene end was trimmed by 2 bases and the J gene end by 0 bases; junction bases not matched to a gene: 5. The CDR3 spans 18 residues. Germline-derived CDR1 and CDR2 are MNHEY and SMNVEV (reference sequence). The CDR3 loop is CASSLGTSSSSGANVLTF. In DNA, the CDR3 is TGTGCCAGCAGTTTAGGGACTAGCTCCTCCTCTGGGGCCAACGTCCTGACTTTC.

In nucleotides, the CDR3 is TGTGCCACCAGTGAGGACCCCGGGACAGGGGTCTACGAGCAGTACTTC. It translates to CATSEDPGTGVYEQYF. V is TRBV24-1 and J is TRBJ2-7; 10 bases align to TRBD1. Germline V gives CDR1 KGHDR, CDR2 SFDVKD. The CDR3 contains 16 residues. After removal of 4 bases from V and 3 bases from J, the junction contained 8 bases not matched to a gene.

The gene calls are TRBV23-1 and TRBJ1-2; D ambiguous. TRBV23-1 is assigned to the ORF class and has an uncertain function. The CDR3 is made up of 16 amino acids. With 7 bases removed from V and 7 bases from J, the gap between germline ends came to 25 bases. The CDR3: CASIRYSELPDFGYTF. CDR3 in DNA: TGCGCCAGCATCCGATACAGCGAACTTCCTGATTTTGGCTACACCTTC.

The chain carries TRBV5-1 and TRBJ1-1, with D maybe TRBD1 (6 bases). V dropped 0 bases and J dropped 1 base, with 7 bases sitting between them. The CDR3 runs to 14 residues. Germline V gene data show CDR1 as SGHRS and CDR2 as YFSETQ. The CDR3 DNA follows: TGCGCCAGCAGCTTGGACAGGGCGAACACTGAAGCTTTCTTT. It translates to CASSLDRANTEAFF.

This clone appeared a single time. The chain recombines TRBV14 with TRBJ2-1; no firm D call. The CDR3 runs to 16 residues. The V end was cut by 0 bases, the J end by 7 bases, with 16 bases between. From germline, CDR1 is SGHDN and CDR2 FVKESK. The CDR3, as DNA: TGTGCCAGCAGCCAAGATCTAGTGGGCTCGGGTAATGAGCAGTTCTTC. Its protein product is CASSQDLVGSGNEQFF.

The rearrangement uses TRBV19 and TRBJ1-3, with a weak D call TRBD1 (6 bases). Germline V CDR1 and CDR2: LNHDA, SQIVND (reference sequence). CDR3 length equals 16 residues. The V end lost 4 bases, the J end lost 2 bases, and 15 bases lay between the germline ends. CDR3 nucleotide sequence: TGTGCCAGTAGTACCCTCCGAGGGGGAACTGGAAACACCATATATTTT. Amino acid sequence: CASSTLRGGTGNTIYF. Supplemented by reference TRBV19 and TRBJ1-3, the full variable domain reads DGGITQSPKYLFRKEGQNVTLSCEQNLNHDAMYWYRQDPGQGLRLIYYSQIVNDFQKGDIAEGYSVSREKKESFPLTVTSAQKNPTAFYLCASSTLRGGTGNTIYFGEGSWLTVV.

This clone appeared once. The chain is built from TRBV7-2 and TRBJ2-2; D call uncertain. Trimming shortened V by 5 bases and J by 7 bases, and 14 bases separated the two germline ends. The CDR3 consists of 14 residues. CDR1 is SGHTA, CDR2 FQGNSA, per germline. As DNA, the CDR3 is TGTGCCAGCAGCCAAACCATGTCGTTCGGGGAGCTGTTTTTT. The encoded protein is CASSQTMSFGELFF.

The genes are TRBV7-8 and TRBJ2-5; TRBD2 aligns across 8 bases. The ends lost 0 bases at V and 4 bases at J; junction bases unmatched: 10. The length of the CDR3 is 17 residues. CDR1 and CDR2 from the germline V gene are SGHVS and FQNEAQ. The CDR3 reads CASSLAHRRLATETQYF. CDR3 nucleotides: TGTGCCAGCAGCTTAGCCCACCGACGACTAGCGACAGAGACCCAGTACTTC.

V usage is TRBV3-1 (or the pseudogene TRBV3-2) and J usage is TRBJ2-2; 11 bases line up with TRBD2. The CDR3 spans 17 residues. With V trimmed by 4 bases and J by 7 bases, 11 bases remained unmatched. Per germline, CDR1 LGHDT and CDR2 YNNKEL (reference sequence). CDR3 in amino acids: CASSLSRLAGRGGELFF. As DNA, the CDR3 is TGTGCCAGCAGCCTTTCTCGACTAGCGGGAAGGGGCGGGGAGCTGTTTTTT.

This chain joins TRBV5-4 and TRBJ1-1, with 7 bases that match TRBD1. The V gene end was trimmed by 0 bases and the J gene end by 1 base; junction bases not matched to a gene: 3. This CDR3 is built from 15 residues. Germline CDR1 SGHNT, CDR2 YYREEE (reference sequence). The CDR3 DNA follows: TGTGCCAGCAGCTTGGAGAGGACAGGGAACACTGAAGCTTTCTTT. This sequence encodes CASSLERTGNTEAFF.

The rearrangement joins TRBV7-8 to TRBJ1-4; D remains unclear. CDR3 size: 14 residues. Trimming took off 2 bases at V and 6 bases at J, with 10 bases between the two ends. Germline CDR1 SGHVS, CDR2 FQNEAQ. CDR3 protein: CASSLRGSDEKLFF. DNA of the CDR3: TGTGCCAGCAGCTTACGGGGTTCCGATGAAAAACTGTTTTTT.

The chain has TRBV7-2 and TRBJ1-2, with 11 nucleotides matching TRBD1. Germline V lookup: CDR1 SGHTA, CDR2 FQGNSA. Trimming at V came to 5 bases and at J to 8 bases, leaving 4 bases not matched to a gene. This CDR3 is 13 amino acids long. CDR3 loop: CASSRDRGEGYTF. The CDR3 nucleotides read TGTGCCAGCAGCCGGGACAGGGGGGAAGGCTACACCTTC.

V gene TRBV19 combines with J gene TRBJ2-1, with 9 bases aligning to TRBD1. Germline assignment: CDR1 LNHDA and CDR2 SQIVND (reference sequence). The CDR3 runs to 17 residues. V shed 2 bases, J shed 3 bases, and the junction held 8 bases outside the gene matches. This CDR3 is CASSIRTGALLYNEQFF. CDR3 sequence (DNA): TGTGCCAGTAGTATACGGACAGGGGCCCTTCTCTACAATGAGCAGTTCTTC.